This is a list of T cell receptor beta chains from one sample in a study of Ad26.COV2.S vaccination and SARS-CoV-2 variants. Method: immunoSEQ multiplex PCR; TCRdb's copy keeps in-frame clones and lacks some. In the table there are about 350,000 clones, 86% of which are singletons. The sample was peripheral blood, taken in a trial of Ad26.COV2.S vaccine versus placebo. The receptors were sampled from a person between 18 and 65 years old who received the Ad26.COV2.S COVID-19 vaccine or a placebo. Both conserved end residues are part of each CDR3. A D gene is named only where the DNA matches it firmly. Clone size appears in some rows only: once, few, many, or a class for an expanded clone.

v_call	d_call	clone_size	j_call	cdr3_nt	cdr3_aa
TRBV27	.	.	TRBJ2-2	TGTGCCAGCAGTTTTCAAGCCGGGGAGCTGTTTTTT	CASSFQAGELFF
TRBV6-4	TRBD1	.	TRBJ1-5	TGTGCCAGCATCAGCCGGGACAGCGCGTATAGCAATCAGCCCCAGCATTTT	CASISRDSAYSNQPQHF
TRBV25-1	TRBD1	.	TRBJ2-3	TGTGCCAGCATCCCGGACAGGGGGGACTCTAGCACAGATACGCAGTATTTT	CASIPDRGDSSTDTQYF
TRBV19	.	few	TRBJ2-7	TGTGCCAGTAGTGAGGACAGTGAGCAGTACTTC	CASSEDSEQYF
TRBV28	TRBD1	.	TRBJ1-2	TGTGCCAGCAGTTTCATTGGGACAGACTATGGCTACACCTTC	CASSFIGTDYGYTF
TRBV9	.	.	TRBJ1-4	TGTGCCAGCAGCGTAGAAGGTGGGGGAGTTACTAATGAAAAACTGTTTTTT	CASSVEGGGVTNEKLFF
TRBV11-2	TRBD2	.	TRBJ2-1	TGTGCCAGCAGCCCCTCCAGCGGGGGGGCCTACAATGAGCAGTTCTTC	CASSPSSGGAYNEQFF
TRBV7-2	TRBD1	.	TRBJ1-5	TGTGCCAGCAGCTCAGGGAGATTAGGACAGGGGATTGGGCCCCAGCATTTT	CASSSGRLGQGIGPQHF
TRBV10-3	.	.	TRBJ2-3	TGTGCCATCAGTGCAGTGGCCCTTAGGGGCACAGATACGCAGTATTTT	CAISAVALRGTDTQYF
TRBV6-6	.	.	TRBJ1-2	TGTGCCAGCAGAGGTTATTCCGTCGATAAGGGTGGCTACACCTTC	CASRGYSVDKGGYTF
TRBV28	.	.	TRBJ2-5	TGTGCCAGCAGTCGGTTGGAGGGGATCCAGTACTTC	CASSRLEGIQYF
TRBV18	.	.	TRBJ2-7	TGTGCCAGCTCAGGTGGGGAGAGCTCCTACGAGCAGTACTTC	CASSGGESSYEQYF
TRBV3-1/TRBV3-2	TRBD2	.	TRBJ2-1	TGTGCCAGCAGCGACAGCGGGAGCTCCTACAATGAGCAGTTCTTC	CASSDSGSSYNEQFF
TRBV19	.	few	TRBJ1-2	TGTGCCAGTAGTATTTTAACAGCTTCTAACTATGGCTACACCTTC	CASSILTASNYGYTF
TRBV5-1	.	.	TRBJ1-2	TGCGCCAGCAGCTTGGTTGCGGGGGCAGGGGCATATGGCTACACCTTC	CASSLVAGAGAYGYTF
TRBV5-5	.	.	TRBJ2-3	TGTGCCAGCAGCTTAGAGGGGGGGCGGAATACGCAGTATTTT	CASSLEGGRNTQYF
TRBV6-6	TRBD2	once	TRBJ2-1	TGTGCCAGCAGTTACTCACTAGCGGCCGAAGTCCATGAGCAGTTCTTC	CASSYSLAAEVHEQFF
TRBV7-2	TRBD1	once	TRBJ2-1	TGTGCCAGCAGCTTAGAAGGGGGCGTTGGCGAGCAGTTCTTC	CASSLEGGVGEQFF
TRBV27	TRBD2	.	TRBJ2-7	TGTGCCAGCAGTTCCTATAGCGGGAGGGCCTACGAGCAGTACTTC	CASSSYSGRAYEQYF
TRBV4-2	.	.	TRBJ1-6	TGTGCCAGCAGCGCGACAATCTTGAAGGCTAATTCACCCCTCCACTTT	CASSATILKANSPLHF
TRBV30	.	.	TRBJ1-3	TGTGCCTGGAGGAAAGGGGGAAACACCATATATTTT	CAWRKGGNTIYF
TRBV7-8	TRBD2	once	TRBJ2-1	TGTGCCAGCAGCTTAGGGACTAGCGACAATGAGCAGTTCTTC	CASSLGTSDNEQFF
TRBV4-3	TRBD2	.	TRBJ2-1	TGCGCCAGCAGCCGGACGACTAGCGGGGGGGCCTTAGGCTACAATGAGCAGTTCTTC	CASSRTTSGGALGYNEQFF
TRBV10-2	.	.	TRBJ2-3	TGCGCCAGTTACCTAAGGGATACGCAGTATTTT	CASYLRDTQYF
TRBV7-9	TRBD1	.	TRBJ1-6	TGTGCCAGCAGCTCTCAGGGGGCAGGATCACCCCTCCACTTT	CASSSQGAGSPLHF
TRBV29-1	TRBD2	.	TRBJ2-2	TGCAGCGTTGAAGACAGCAGTAGAGCGGGAGGTTACACCGGGGAGCTGTTTTTT	CSVEDSSRAGGYTGELFF
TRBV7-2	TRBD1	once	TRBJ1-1	TGTGCCAGCAGCTGGACAGGGGGCCGGGACACTGAAGCTTTCTTT	CASSWTGGRDTEAFF
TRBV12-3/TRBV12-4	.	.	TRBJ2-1	TGTGCCAGCAGTTTAGCGTCTGGTCGGCCGCAAGTCTTC	CASSLASGRPQVF
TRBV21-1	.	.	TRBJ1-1	TGTGCCAGCAGCAAAGAGACAGGGCCTGAAGCTTTCTTT	CASSKETGPEAFF
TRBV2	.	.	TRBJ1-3	TGTGCCAGCGGGCAGAGCTCTGGAAACACCATATATTTT	CASGQSSGNTIYF
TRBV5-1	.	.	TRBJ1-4	TGCGCCAGCAGCTTGCTCGCAACTAATGAAAAACTGTTTTTT	CASSLLATNEKLFF
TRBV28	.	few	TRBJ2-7	TGTGCCAGCGGGAGTGATACGGGGTCTTTCTACGAGCAGTACTTC	CASGSDTGSFYEQYF
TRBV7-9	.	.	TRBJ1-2	TGTGCCAGCAGCCGACAGGTTCCCTCTCGGGGCTACACCTTC	CASSRQVPSRGYTF
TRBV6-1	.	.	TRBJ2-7	TGTGCCAGCAGTGAAACCCTAGAGCAGTACTTC	CASSETLEQYF
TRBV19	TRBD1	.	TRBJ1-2	TGTGCCAGTAGTAGAGCCCAGACGACAGGGCATTATGGCTACACCTTC	CASSRAQTTGHYGYTF
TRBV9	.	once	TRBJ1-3	TGTGCCAGCAGCCCATTGGAGGGGCGGTTCGGAAACACCATATATTTT	CASSPLEGRFGNTIYF
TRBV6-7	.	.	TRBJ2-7	TGTGCCAGCAGTTGTGAGACAGCAATTTTTTACGAGCAGTACTTC	CASSCETAIFYEQYF
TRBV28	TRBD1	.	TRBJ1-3	TGTGCCAGCAGTTTCGGACAGGGGGGAAACACCATATATTTT	CASSFGQGGNTIYF
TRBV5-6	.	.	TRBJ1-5	TGTGCCAGCAGCTTGGTGAATAGCAATCAGCCCCAGCATTTT	CASSLVNSNQPQHF
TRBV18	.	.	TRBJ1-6	TGTGCCAGCTCAGCCCCAGGGTTAACCCTCCACTTT	CASSAPGLTLHF
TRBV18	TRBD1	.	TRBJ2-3	TGTGCCAGCTCACTACTTGGATTGCTGGGACAGGGGGACACAGATACGCAGTATTTT	CASSLLGLLGQGDTDTQYF
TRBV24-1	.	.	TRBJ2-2	TGTGCCACCAGTGGGACAGCGAACACCGGGGAGCTGTTTTTT	CATSGTANTGELFF
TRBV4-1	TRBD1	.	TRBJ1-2	TGCGCCAGCAGCCACTCACCGGGACAGACCCGTAACTATGGCTACACCTTC	CASSHSPGQTRNYGYTF
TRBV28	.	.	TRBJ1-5	TGTGCCAGCAGTTCCCCCGCGGATCAGCCCCAGCATTTT	CASSSPADQPQHF
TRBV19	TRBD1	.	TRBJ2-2	TGTGCCAGTAGTCATGGGACAGCGAACACCGGGGAGCTGTTTTTT	CASSHGTANTGELFF